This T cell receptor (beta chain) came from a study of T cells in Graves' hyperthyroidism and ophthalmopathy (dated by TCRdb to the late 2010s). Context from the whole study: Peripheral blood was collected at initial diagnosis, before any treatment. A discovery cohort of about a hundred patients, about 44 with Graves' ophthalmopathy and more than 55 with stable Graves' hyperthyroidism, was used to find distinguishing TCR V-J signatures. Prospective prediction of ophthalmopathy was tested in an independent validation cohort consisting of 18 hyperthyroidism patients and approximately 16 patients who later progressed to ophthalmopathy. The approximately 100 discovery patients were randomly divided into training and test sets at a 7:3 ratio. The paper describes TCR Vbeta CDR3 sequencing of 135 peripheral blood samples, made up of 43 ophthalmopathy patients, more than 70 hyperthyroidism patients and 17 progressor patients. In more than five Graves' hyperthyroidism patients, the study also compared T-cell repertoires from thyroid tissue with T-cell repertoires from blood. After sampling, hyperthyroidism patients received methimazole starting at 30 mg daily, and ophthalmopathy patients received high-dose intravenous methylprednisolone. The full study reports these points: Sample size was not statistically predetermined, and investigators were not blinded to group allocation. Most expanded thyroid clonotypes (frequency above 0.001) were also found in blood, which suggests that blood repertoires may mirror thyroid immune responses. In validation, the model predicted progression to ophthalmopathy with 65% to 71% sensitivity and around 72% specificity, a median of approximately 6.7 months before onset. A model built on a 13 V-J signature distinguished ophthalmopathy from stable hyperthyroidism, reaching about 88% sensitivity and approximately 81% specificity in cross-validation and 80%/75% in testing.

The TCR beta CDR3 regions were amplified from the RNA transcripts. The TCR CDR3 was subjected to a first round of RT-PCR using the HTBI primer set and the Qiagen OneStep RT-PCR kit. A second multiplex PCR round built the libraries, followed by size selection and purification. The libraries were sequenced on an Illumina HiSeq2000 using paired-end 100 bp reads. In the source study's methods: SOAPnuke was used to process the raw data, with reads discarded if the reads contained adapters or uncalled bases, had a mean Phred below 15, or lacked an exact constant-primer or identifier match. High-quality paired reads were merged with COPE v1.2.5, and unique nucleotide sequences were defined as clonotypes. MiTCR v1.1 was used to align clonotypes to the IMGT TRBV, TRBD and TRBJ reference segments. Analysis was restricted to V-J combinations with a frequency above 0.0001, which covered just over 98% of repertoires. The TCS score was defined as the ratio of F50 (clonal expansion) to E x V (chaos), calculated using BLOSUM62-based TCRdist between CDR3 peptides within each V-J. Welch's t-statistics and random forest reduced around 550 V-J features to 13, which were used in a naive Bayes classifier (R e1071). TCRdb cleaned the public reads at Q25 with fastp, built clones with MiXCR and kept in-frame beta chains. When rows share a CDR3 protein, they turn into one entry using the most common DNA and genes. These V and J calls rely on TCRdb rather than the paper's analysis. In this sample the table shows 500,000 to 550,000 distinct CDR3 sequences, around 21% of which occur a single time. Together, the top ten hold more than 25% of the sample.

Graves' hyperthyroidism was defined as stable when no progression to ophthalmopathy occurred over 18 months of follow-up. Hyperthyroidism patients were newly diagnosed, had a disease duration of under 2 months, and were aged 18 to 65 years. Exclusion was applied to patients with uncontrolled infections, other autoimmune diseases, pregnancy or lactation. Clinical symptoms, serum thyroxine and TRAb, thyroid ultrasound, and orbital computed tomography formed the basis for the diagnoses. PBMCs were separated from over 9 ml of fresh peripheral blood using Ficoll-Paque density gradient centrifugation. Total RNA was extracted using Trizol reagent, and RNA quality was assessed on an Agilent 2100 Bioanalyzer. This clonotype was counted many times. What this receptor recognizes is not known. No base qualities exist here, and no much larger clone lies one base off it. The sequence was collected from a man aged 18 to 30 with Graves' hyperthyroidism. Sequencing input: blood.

The bases are TGTGCCAGCAGTTTCGGTTATGAGACCCAGTACTTC. Its translation reads: CASSFGYETQYF. The rearranged segments are TRBV28 and TRBJ2-5, with the D gene not clear enough to name. The CDR3 runs 12 residues from the cysteine to the phenylalanine. CDR3 DNA only is kept here, 36 bases in frame from base 1. Trimming costs V 3 bases and J 5 bases, and their ends lie 7 bases apart. Sequences MDHEN (CDR1) and SYDVKM (CDR2) are obtained from the germline V gene.